These T cell receptor beta chains were read from a single sample in a study of blood T cell repertoires in COVID-19. Assay: immunoSEQ multiplex PCR; the TCRdb copy retains only in-frame clones and omits some. The data contain about 290,000 clones, around four fifths of them singletons. Material: peripheral blood. The receptors stem from a woman aged 45-65 years with active or convalescent COVID-19. The conserved cysteine and the conserved F or W are not part of the CDR3 here. Only some rows state a clone size, as once, few, many or a class for expanded clones.

TRBV18 | . | ASSPAGTGFSGNTIY
TRBV2 | few | ASSSPGQGQETQY
TRBV5-1 | . | ASSSRLAGSTGELF
TRBV9 | . | ASSVQTGGGNTEAF
TRBV11-2 | . | ASSLDLVTKENNEQF
TRBV11-2 | . | ASSLDTASVEAF
TRBV7-9 | . | ASSSGYYNEQF
TRBV2 | . | AQARDRGQPQH
TRBV3-1/TRBV3-2 | . | ASSQGGGLTYNEQF
TRBV7-8 | . | ASVVRFQETQY
TRBV27 | . | ASSLGGVNSPLH
TRBV6-5 | . | ASSYRRETEAF
TRBV19 | . | ASSLRIRTASYNEQF
TRBV5-1 | . | ASSLAQGNTGELF
TRBV18 | . | ASSPPGGYNEQF
TRBV9 | . | ASSVELGSGRALSTQY